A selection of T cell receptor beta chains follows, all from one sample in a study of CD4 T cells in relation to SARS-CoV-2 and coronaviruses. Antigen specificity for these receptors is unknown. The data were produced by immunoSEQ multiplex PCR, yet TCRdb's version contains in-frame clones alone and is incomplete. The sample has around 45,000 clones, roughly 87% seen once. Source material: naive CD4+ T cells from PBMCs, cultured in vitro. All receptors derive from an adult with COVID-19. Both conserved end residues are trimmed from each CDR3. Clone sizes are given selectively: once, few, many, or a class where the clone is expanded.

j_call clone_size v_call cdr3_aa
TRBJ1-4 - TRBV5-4 ASSGGQGPNEKLF
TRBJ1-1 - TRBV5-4 ASSLGGDFRGLSEAF
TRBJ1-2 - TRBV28 ASSSPRGRGTNYGYT
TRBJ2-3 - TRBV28 ASSLAADTQY
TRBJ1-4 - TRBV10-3 AIRAGGATNEKLF
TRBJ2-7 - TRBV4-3 ASSQGTGAGYEQY
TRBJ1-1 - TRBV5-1 ASKKTGLGTEAF
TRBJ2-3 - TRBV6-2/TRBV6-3 ASSYEIADTQY
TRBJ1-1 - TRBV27 ASSLTGITEAF
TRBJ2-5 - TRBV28 ASSLGGSPVLGAQY
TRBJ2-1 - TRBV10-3 AIMSAPASGRNEQF
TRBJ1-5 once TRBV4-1 ASSQRQTGTEANQPQH
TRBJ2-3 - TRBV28 ASSLSERDTQY
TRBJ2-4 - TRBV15 ATSREVSAKNIQY
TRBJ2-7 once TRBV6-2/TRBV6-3 ASSYRPGLAGDYEQY
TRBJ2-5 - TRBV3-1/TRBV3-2 ASSPGTNQETQY
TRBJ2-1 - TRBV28 ANVRERREQF
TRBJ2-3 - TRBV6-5 ASTLFRDERDTQY
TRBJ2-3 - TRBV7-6 ASSLTRLAGGVTDTQY
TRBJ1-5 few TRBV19 ASSITLSQPQH
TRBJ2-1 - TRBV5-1 ASTPGDFNEQF
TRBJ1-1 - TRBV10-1 ASIYRGRGRTMNTEAF
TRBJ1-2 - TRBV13 ASSHRAGDGYT
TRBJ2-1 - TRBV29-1 SVDSGTYNEQF
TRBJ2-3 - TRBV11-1 ASSLHQGSTDTQY
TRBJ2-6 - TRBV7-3 ASSLTSGANVLT
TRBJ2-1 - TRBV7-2 ASSIGRLAGYGEQF